One and the same sample provided the 26 T cell receptor beta chains below, sequenced in a study of blood T cells in healthy people across ages. The second PCR ran roughly 6 to 11 cycles with a sample-barcoded 5' primer and J-beta primers. TCRdb reprocessed the 5' RACE reads via MiXCR and lists one record per CDR3 protein. The sample records roughly 1.4 million distinct CDR3 sequences, approximately 59% being singletons. Sequencing was performed on blood. The receptors come from a man aged 18 to 30 in good health.

The V and J genes are TRBV4-3 and TRBJ1-6; tentatively, D is TRBD1 (5 bases). V lost 6 bases and J 7 bases, leaving 10 bases between the germline ends. Germline values: CDR1 LGHNA, CDR2 YSLEER. The CDR3 covers 13 residues. The CDR3: CASSEGTNSPLHF. CDR3 DNA: TGCGCCAGCAGTGAAGGGACCAATTCACCCCTCCACTTT.

The genes are TRBV12-3 or TRBV12-4 and TRBJ2-5, with D uncertain. The CDR3 is made up of 14 amino acids. V was cut by 5 bases and J by 5 bases, with 15 bases left in between. The DNA for the CDR3 is TGTGCCAGCAGTCCAATTGACCAACAGGAGACCCAGTACTTC. It encodes CASSPIDQQETQYF.

This clonotype was observed a handful of times. The chain couples TRBV6-2 or TRBV6-3 to TRBJ2-6; D gene uncertain. The CDR3 totals 14 residues. Looked up from germline, CDR1 is MNHEY and CDR2 is SVGEGT. The V end was cut by 5 bases, the J end by 2 bases, with 7 bases between. CDR3: CASSPVAGANVLTF. CDR3 sequence (DNA): TGTGCCAGCAGTCCGGTGGCTGGGGCCAACGTCCTGACTTTC.

To note about this clonotype: The junction does not match germline at one end; this may be a read error. The V and J genes are TRBV27 and TRBJ2-6, with D perhaps matching TRBD1 (5 bases). Germline lookup yields CDR1 MNHEY and CDR2 SMNVEV (reference sequence). The CDR3 runs 15 residues. The DNA for the CDR3 is TGTGCCAGCAGTTCAAGCTGCTCTGGGGCCAACGTTCTGACTTTC. It specifies CASSSSCSGANVLTF.

The chain is built from TRBV4-2 and TRBJ2-3; unclear D gene. Per the germline V gene, CDR1 is LGHNA and CDR2 is YNFKEQ. The CDR3 contains 15 residues. V dropped 0 bases and J dropped 3 bases, with 10 bases sitting between them. This CDR3 is CASSQEVLRTDTQYF. The CDR3 bases are TGTGCCAGCAGCCAAGAAGTTTTAAGGACAGATACGCAGTATTTT.

The V gene is TRBV4-1, the J gene TRBJ2-6, with TRBD2 matching over 11 bases. The CDR3 sequence is 19 residues long. The ends lost 4 bases at V and 1 base at J; junction bases unmatched: 9. Germline CDR1 MGHRA, CDR2 YSYEKL. CDR3: CASSPSSGRYSSGANVLTF. The CDR3 nucleotides are TGCGCCAGCAGCCCATCTAGCGGGAGGTACTCTTCTGGGGCCAACGTCCTGACTTTC.

The chain joins TRBV4-1 to TRBJ2-1; D remains unclear. Gene TRBJ2-7 matches the end of the DNA better, so the J call may be wrong. The length of the CDR3 is 13 residues. CDR1 and CDR2 (germline): MGHRA, YSYEKL. CDR3 amino acids: CASSPGVYNEQYF. The CDR3, as DNA: TGCGCCAGCAGCCCTGGGGTTTACAATGAGCAGTACTTC.

CDR3 nucleotide sequence: TGTGCCAGCAGTATCCGACAAACGTCTAACTATGGCTACACCTTC. Its protein is CASSIRQTSNYGYTF. V and J are TRBV12-3 or TRBV12-4 and TRBJ1-2; D gene uncertain. The ends were cut back, 5 bases at V and 0 bases at J, with 13 bases in the middle. The length of the CDR3 is 15 residues.

The chain links TRBV29-1 to TRBJ1-1; D may be TRBD1 (6 bases). V was cut by 6 bases and J by 4 bases, with 12 bases left in between. The CDR3 spans 12 residues. Germline CDR1 reads SQVTM; CDR2 reads ANQGSEA. The CDR3 coding sequence is TGCAGCGTGTTCACAGGGAGCACTGAAGCTTTCTTT. Its translation is CSVFTGSTEAFF.

The rearrangement joins TRBV15 to TRBJ1-4, with D possibly TRBD1 on 5 matching bases. V was trimmed by 3 bases and J by 4 bases, leaving 9 bases between them. Germline CDR1 LNHNV, CDR2 YYDKDF (reference sequence). This CDR3 spans 14 amino acids. The CDR3 DNA reads TGTGCCACCAGCAGGTCAGGGTATAATGAAAAACTGTTTTTT. This encodes CATSRSGYNEKLFF.

The V call is TRBV4-2, the J call TRBJ2-1, with 8 bases aligning to TRBD2. The CDR3 length is 19 residues. V lost 4 bases to trimming and J lost 0 bases; unmatched junction nucleotides: 14. Germline V lookup: CDR1 LGHNA, CDR2 YNFKEQ. The CDR3 here is CASSPPPASGWSSYNEQFF. The CDR3 DNA reads as TGTGCCAGCAGCCCCCCTCCGGCTAGCGGGTGGAGCTCCTACAATGAGCAGTTCTTC.

The chain joins TRBV7-2 to TRBJ2-3, with TRBD2 matching over 12 bases. The CDR3 has 18 residues. Losses at the gene ends were 2 bases for V and 3 bases for J; bases not matched to a gene: 9. In germline, CDR1 is SGHTA, CDR2 FQGNSA. The CDR3: CASSLSWLAGGNTDTQYF. The CDR3 DNA reads as TGTGCCAGCAGCTTATCGTGGCTAGCGGGAGGGAATACAGATACGCAGTATTTT.

Only a few counts were recorded for this clonotype. The rearrangement uses TRBV29-1 and TRBJ2-1, with D possibly matching TRBD1 (5 bases). Germline CDR1 and CDR2: SQVTM and ANQGSEA. The CDR3 consists of 14 residues. Trimming took 8 bases from V and 0 from J, leaving 14 bases between them. The CDR3 nucleotides read TGCAGCTCTTCAGGGTCGAGCTCCTACAATGAGCAGTTCTTC. Translated: CSSSGSSSYNEQFF.

In this sample, this clonotype turned up a few times. The chain carries TRBV28 and TRBJ2-5, with a tentative D call TRBD2 (6 bases). V lost 0 bases, J lost 3 bases, and 11 bases lay in between. The length of the CDR3 is 15 residues. The germline gives CDR1 MDHEN, CDR2 SYDVKM. The DNA for the CDR3 is TGTGCCAGCAGTTTATGGGGGCGGGAAGAAGAGACCCAGTACTTC. Its protein product is CASSLWGREEETQYF.

The V gene is TRBV20-1, the J gene TRBJ2-1; TRBD2 aligns across 7 bases. CDR1 DFQATT and CDR2 SNEGSKA come from the germline V gene (reference sequence). V was pared by 3 bases and J by 3 bases, with 5 bases of the junction left unmatched. This CDR3 is built from 14 residues. In nucleotides, the CDR3 is TGCAGTGCTAGCGGTAGCGGGTACTACAATGAGCAGTTCTTC. Translation gives CSASGSGYYNEQFF.

The gene calls are TRBV7-9 and TRBJ1-2; D not certain. The V gene's germline CDR1 is SEHNR and CDR2 FQNEAQ (reference sequence). The V end was cut by 4 bases, the J end by 2 bases, with 17 bases between. This CDR3 comprises 16 residues. The CDR3 loop is CASSSLRAGENYGYTF. In nucleotides, the CDR3 is TGTGCCAGCAGCTCTCTTAGGGCCGGGGAAAACTATGGCTACACCTTC. Filled out from reference TRBV7-9 and TRBJ1-2, the complete variable domain reads DTGVSQNPRHKITKRGQNVTFRCDPISEHNRLYWYRQTLGQGPEFLTYFQNEAQLEKSRLLSDRFSAERPKGSFSTLEIQRTEQGDSAMYLCASSSLRAGENYGYTFGSGTRLTVV.

This chain joins TRBV28 and TRBJ1-1; D is undetermined. The CDR3 loop spans 11 amino acids. Germline V gene sequence: CDR1 MDHEN, CDR2 SYDVKM. Trimming stripped 10 bases from V and 3 bases from J, with 9 bases between. CDR3 sequence: CATDWDTEAFF. For the CDR3, the DNA is TGTGCCACCGATTGGGACACTGAAGCTTTCTTT. Drawing the rest from reference TRBV28 and TRBJ1-1, the complete variable domain is DVKVTQSSRYLVKRTGEKVFLECVQDMDHENMFWYRQDPGLGLRLIYFSYDVKMKEKGDIPEGYSVSREKKERFSLILESASTNQTSMYLCATDWDTEAFFGQGTRLTVV.

This clonotype was counted once. The genes are TRBV4-1 and TRBJ1-2, with 8 bases matching TRBD1. This CDR3 spans 15 amino acids. Looked up from germline, CDR1 is MGHRA and CDR2 is YSYEKL. V lost 1 base, J lost 4 bases, and 5 bases stayed unmatched. CDR3 DNA sequence: TGCGCCAGCAGCCAAGGAGACAGGGGTCTCTATGGCTACACCTTC. This codes for CASSQGDRGLYGYTF.

This clonotype was seen just once. This chain links TRBV28 with TRBJ2-5; TRBD1 matches 10 bases. The CDR3 is 17 amino acids. V lost 0 bases, J lost 4 bases, and 8 bases stayed unmatched. Germline CDR1 MDHEN, CDR2 SYDVKM. CDR3 protein: CASSLWGTGVQGETQYF. CDR3 nucleotides: TGTGCCAGCAGTTTATGGGGGACAGGGGTCCAGGGAGAGACCCAGTACTTC.

This clonotype was picked up one time. The genes are TRBV5-1 and TRBJ2-7, with 11 positions matching TRBD1. The CDR3 is 15 amino acids. V lost 4 bases to trimming and J lost 0 bases; unmatched junction nucleotides: 3. Germline V gives CDR1 SGHRS, CDR2 YFSETQ. As DNA, the CDR3 is TGCGCCAGCAGCAGGGGACAGGGGGACTCCTACGAGCAGTACTTC. Protein sequence: CASSRGQGDSYEQYF.

The chain couples TRBV6-6 to TRBJ2-5, with 12 nucleotides matching TRBD1. CDR3 size: 16 residues. Trimming at V came to 4 bases and at J to 5 bases, leaving 8 bases not matched to a gene. Per the germline V gene, CDR1 is MNHNY and CDR2 is SVGAGI (reference sequence). CDR3 amino acids: CASSSSGTGGAETQYF. The CDR3 DNA follows: TGTGCCAGCAGTTCCTCCGGGACAGGGGGCGCGGAGACCCAGTACTTC.

This clonotype appeared once. The gene calls are TRBV20-1 and TRBJ1-2; the D gene is possibly TRBD1 (5 bases). Germline loops: CDR1 DFQATT, CDR2 SNEGSKA (reference sequence). Trimming shortened V by 1 base and J by 7 bases, and 7 bases separated the two germline ends. This CDR3 contains 11 residues. The CDR3 here is CSARARAGYTF. Written as DNA, the CDR3 is TGCAGTGCTAGAGCCAGGGCTGGCTACACCTTC.

The chain employs TRBV2 and TRBJ1-2; the match to TRBD1 covers 9 bases. CDR3 length: 14 amino acids. Trimming removed 7 bases from V and 2 bases from J; junction bases left unmatched: 5. CDR1 and CDR2 (germline): SNHLY, FYNNEI. CDR3 DNA sequence: TGTGCCAGCACCAAAGGGACAGGGAACTATGGCTACACCTTC. Its translation is CASTKGTGNYGYTF. The full variable domain, in which reference TRBV2 and TRBJ1-2 provide the parts outside the CDR3, is EPEVTQTPSHQVTQMGQEVILRCVPISNHLYFYWYRQILGQKVEFLVSFYNNEISEKSEIFDDQFSVERPDGSNFTLKIRSTKLEDSAMYFCASTKGTGNYGYTFGSGTRLTVV.

The V and J genes are TRBV20-1 and TRBJ1-4; TRBD1 matches at 10 bases. The V gene's germline CDR1 is DFQATT and CDR2 SNEGSKA (reference sequence). V trimming: 6 bases; J trimming: 7 bases; junction bases outside the gene matches: 5. The CDR3 has 13 amino acids. The CDR3 spells CSALDRGLEKLFF. Written as DNA, the CDR3 is TGCAGTGCGCTCGACAGGGGGCTTGAAAAACTGTTTTTT.

The genes are TRBV4-2 and TRBJ1-1, with TRBD1 as a possible D gene (5 bases). There are 15 residues in the CDR3. Deletions cut 0 bases from V and 4 bases from J, with 12 bases between. Germline-derived CDR1 and CDR2 are LGHNA and YNFKEQ. Here the CDR3 DNA reads TGTGCCAGCAGCCAAGACGCGGCGGGGGGCACTGAAGCTTTCTTT. This encodes CASSQDAAGGTEAFF.

The chain links TRBV6-1 to TRBJ2-3; TRBD2 agrees at 10 bases. Germline V gene sequence: CDR1 MNHNS, CDR2 SASEGT. Losses at the gene ends were 5 bases for V and 2 bases for J; bases not matched to a gene: 10. CDR3 length equals 17 residues. CDR3 DNA: TGTGCCAGCAGTCCCCGGAGGACTAGCGGATTCACAGATACGCAGTATTTT. As protein: CASSPRRTSGFTDTQYF.